Below are 23 T cell receptor beta chains sequenced from a single sample in a study of regulatory and conventional T cells in RAG deficiency. Generated by immunoSEQ multiplex PCR, the TCRdb table keeps only in-frame clones and is missing some. The table lists around 37,000 clones, 89% of them singletons. The same sample was also used in a study of regulatory T cells. As that report states: Primers: 52 TRBV forward and 13 TRBJ reverse.

The sequenced sample consisted of CD8+ T cells sorted from blood. The receptor source for this set is a human donor in good health.

This clone came up a few times. The chain links TRBV11-2 to TRBJ1-5; no clear D. V shed 2 bases and J shed 1 base, with 12 bases lying between them. The CDR3 contains 16 residues. Germline-derived CDR1 and CDR2 are SGHAT and FQNNGV. In DNA form, the CDR3 reads TGTGCCAGCAGCTTATATTCGGGAAGGAGCAATCAGCCCCAGCATTTT. Translating it yields CASSLYSGRSNQPQHF.

This CDR3 is CATLLTEIGGYTF. CDR3 sequence (DNA): TGTGCCACTCTCCTGACCGAGATAGGTGGCTACACCTTC. The chain recombines TRBV6-1 with TRBJ1-2; no firm D call. The length of the CDR3 is 13 residues. V lost 10 bases and J lost 7, with 19 bases in between. Germline loops: CDR1 MNHNS, CDR2 SASEGT.

The rearrangement uses TRBV5-1 and TRBJ2-1; D possibly uses TRBD1 or TRBD2 (5 bases each). Germline V gene data show CDR1 as SGHRS and CDR2 as YFSETQ. Trimming stripped 4 bases from V and 2 bases from J, with 10 bases between. This CDR3 region has 14 residues. The CDR3 sequence: CASSPGTTYNEQFF. The CDR3, as DNA: TGCGCCAGCAGCCCCGGGACCACCTACAATGAGCAGTTCTTC.

Here the CDR3 reads CASSPGQQDYTF. CDR3 sequence (DNA): TGTGCCAGCTCACCGGGACAGCAAGACTACACCTTC. The chain has TRBV18 and TRBJ1-2, with 7 bases matching TRBD1. Trimming took 3 bases from V and 10 from J; bases not matched to a gene: 5. There are 12 residues in the CDR3. Germline CDR1 and CDR2: KGHSH and LQKENI.

This chain connects TRBV7-9 to TRBJ1-3, with 7 bases matching TRBD1. CDR3 size: 13 residues. Germline values: CDR1 SEHNR, CDR2 FQNEAQ (reference sequence). V gave up 4 bases and J gave up 8 bases; unmatched junction bases: 5. CDR3 in DNA: TGTGCCAGCAGCTCCGACAGGGTGGACACCATATATTTT. Residues: CASSSDRVDTIYF. The full variable domain, completed using reference TRBV7-9 and TRBJ1-3, is DTGVSQNPRHKITKRGQNVTFRCDPISEHNRLYWYRQTLGQGPEFLTYFQNEAQLEKSRLLSDRFSAERPKGSFSTLEIQRTEQGDSAMYLCASSSDRVDTIYFGEGSWLTVV.

This chain joins TRBV30 and TRBJ1-1, with D uncertain. The germline V gene has CDR1 GTSNPN and CDR2 SVGIG (reference sequence). This CDR3 contains 12 residues. CDR3 amino acids: CGQNLGGTEAFF. Here the CDR3 DNA reads TGTGGACAAAACCTAGGTGGGACTGAAGCTTTCTTT.

V gene TRBV5-1 combines with J gene TRBJ2-7; 12 bases fit TRBD2. This CDR3 contains 14 residues. Germline CDR1 and CDR2: SGHRS and YFSETQ. After removal of 4 bases from V and 6 bases from J, the junction contained 5 bases not matched to a gene. Here the CDR3 DNA reads TGCGCCAGCAGCGGAATGACTAGCGGGGGCGAGCAGTACTTC. This encodes CASSGMTSGGEQYF.

The sample holds a few counts of this clone. The chain employs TRBV9 and TRBJ2-3; 7 nucleotides agree with TRBD2. This CDR3 has 14 amino acids. The germline V gene encodes CDR1 SGDLS and CDR2 YYNGEE. J was trimmed by 4 bases and V by 3 bases; bases with no gene match: 5. The CDR3 DNA follows: TGTGCCAGCAGCGCTGGGGGGGGGTCAGATACGCAGTATTTT. As protein: CASSAGGGSDTQYF.

This chain links TRBV19 with TRBJ2-7; D gene unclear. V was cut by 7 bases and J by 2 bases, with 15 bases left in between. Germline V gives CDR1 LNHDA, CDR2 SQIVND (reference sequence). The CDR3 spans 14 residues. The CDR3 loop reads CASTPVGHAYEQYF. CDR3 DNA sequence: TGTGCCAGTACTCCGGTTGGTCACGCCTACGAGCAGTACTTC. Filled out from reference TRBV19 and TRBJ2-7, the complete variable domain reads DGGITQSPKYLFRKEGQNVTLSCEQNLNHDAMYWYRQDPGQGLRLIYYSQIVNDFQKGDIAEGYSVSREKKESFPLTVTSAQKNPTAFYLCASTPVGHAYEQYFGPGTRLTVT.

This clone was counted once. The chain joins TRBV11-2 to TRBJ1-2; no clear D gene. Germline V gene sequence: CDR1 SGHAT, CDR2 FQNNGV. The CDR3 has 14 residues. Trimming stripped 0 bases from V and 4 bases from J, with 9 bases between. For the CDR3, the DNA is TGTGCCAGCAGCTTAGAACGGCTAACCTATGGCTACACCTTC. This sequence encodes CASSLERLTYGYTF. Drawing the rest from reference TRBV11-2 and TRBJ1-2, the complete variable domain is EAGVAQSPRYKIIEKRQSVAFWCNPISGHATLYWYQQILGQGPKLLIQFQNNGVVDDSQLPKDRFSAERLKGVDSTLKIQPAKLEDSAVYLCASSLERLTYGYTFGSGTRLTVV.

A note on this clone: The junction shows a germline mismatch at one end, possibly a read error. The J gene is TRBJ2-5, the V gene TRBV18; the D gene is possibly TRBD1 (6 bases). The CDR3 totals 16 residues. Looked up from germline, CDR1 is KGHSH and CDR2 is LQKENI. The CDR3 protein is CASSPTQGYRKEAQYF. Here the CDR3 DNA reads TGTGCCAGCTCACCAACACAGGGATATCGCAAAGAGGCCCAGTACTTC. The whole variable domain, remainder taken from reference TRBV18 and TRBJ2-5, is NAGVMQNPRHLVRRRGQEARLRCSPMKGHSHVYWYRQLPEEGLKFMVYLQKENIIDESGMPKERFSAEFPKEGPSILRIQQVVRGDSAAYFCASSPTQGYRKEAQYFGPGTRLLVL.

CDR3 loop: CASSSPLEGWEDTQYF. CDR3 in DNA: TGTGCCAGCAGCTCACCGCTGGAGGGGTGGGAAGATACGCAGTATTTT. The chain couples TRBV7-9 to TRBJ2-3, with D possibly matching TRBD2 (6 bases). V was pared by 4 bases and J by 5 bases, with 19 bases between. This CDR3 is 16 amino acids long. The germline V gene encodes CDR1 SEHNR and CDR2 FQNEAQ (reference sequence).

V and J are TRBV6-1 and TRBJ1-1, with a weak D call TRBD1 (5 bases). The CDR3 contains 14 residues. V lost 5 bases, J lost 0 bases, and 10 bases lay in between. The V gene's germline CDR1 is MNHNS and CDR2 SASEGT. The CDR3 region is CASSRQTMNTEAFF. CDR3 in DNA: TGTGCCAGCAGTAGACAGACCATGAACACTGAAGCTTTCTTT.

The rearrangement joins TRBV6-5 to TRBJ2-7; D is unresolved. The germline V and J ends were trimmed by 6 bases and 3 bases, with 6 bases remaining between them. The germline V gene has CDR1 MNHEY and CDR2 SVGAGI. The CDR3 is 11 amino acids. Here the CDR3 DNA reads TGTGCCAGCAGCGGCCGCTACGAGCAGTACTTC. Translation gives CASSGRYEQYF.

This sequence joins TRBV5-8 and TRBJ1-1; 9 bases align to TRBD1. The CDR3 runs to 15 residues. J gave up 0 bases and V 4 bases, and 4 bases lay outside the gene matches. CDR1 and CDR2 from the germline V gene are SGHTS and YDEGEE. This CDR3 is CASSARQGVNTEAFF. The CDR3 nucleotides read TGTGCCAGCAGCGCTAGACAGGGGGTGAACACTGAAGCTTTCTTT.

The chain combines TRBV5-1 with TRBJ2-7; possible D gene TRBD1, 6 bases. Trimming removed 0 bases from V and 3 bases from J, with 13 bases in between. The CDR3 is 15 residues long. The germline gives CDR1 SGHRS, CDR2 YFSETQ. CDR3 amino acids: CASSLDTGTIYEQYF. DNA of the CDR3: TGCGCCAGCAGCTTGGATACCGGGACAATCTACGAGCAGTACTTC.

This clone has only one observation. The chain links TRBV13 to TRBJ2-1, with 12 bases identical to TRBD2. Trimming cost V 8 bases and J 4 bases; bases outside gene matches: 6. The germline V gene encodes CDR1 PRHDT and CDR2 FYEKMQ (reference sequence). The CDR3 is 15 residues long. The CDR3 DNA follows: TGTGCCAGCCTCCTGACTAGCGGGGGTTACAATGAGCAGTTCTTC. It specifies CASLLTSGGYNEQFF.

This clone was seen once. The rearrangement uses TRBV4-1 and TRBJ2-7, with D tentatively TRBD2 (6 bases). Germline V lookup: CDR1 MGHRA, CDR2 YSYEKL. Trimming left V 5 bases short and J 0 bases short, with 14 bases between. This CDR3 has 15 amino acids. The CDR3 is CASSGGTGSSYEQYF. The CDR3 DNA follows: TGCGCCAGCAGCGGGGGGACCGGTTCCTCCTACGAGCAGTACTTC.

For this clone: A junction boundary mismatches the germline segment, possibly from a read error. V is TRBV7-7 and J is TRBJ2-1; 9 nucleotides line up with TRBD1. The CDR3 sequence is 14 residues long. Looked up from germline, CDR1 is SSHAT and CDR2 is FNYEAQ (reference sequence). The CDR3 DNA follows: TGTGCTAGCAGCCCGGGACAGGGTGGAGATGAGCAGTTCTTC. As protein: CASSPGQGGDEQFF. The whole variable domain, filled in from reference TRBV7-7 and TRBJ2-1, reads GAGVSQSPRYKVTKRGQDVTLRCDPISSHATLYWYQQALGQGPEFLTYFNYEAQPDKSGLPSDRFSAERPEGSISTLTIQRTEQRDSAMYRCASSPGQGGDEQFFGPGTRLTVL.

This sequence joins TRBV7-9 and TRBJ2-5; D may be TRBD1 (6 bases). This CDR3 spans 13 amino acids. CDR1 is SEHNR and CDR2 is FQNEAQ in the germline V gene (reference sequence). V shed 6 bases and J shed 5 bases, with 13 bases lying between them. The CDR3 region has the DNA TGTGCCAGCAGATCCGGGACAACGGAGACCCAGTACTTC. It specifies CASRSGTTETQYF.

This chain uses TRBV15 with TRBJ2-2, with D unresolved. In germline, CDR1 is LNHNV, CDR2 YYDKDF (reference sequence). Deletions cut 3 bases from V and 4 bases from J, with 12 bases between. The CDR3 has 15 amino acids. CDR3 in DNA: TGTGCCACCAGCAGGTTGAGACTGAGCACCGGGGAGCTGTTTTTT. Its protein product is CATSRLRLSTGELFF.

The rearrangement joins TRBV5-6 to TRBJ2-1; 14 nucleotides line up with TRBD2. Germline values: CDR1 SGHDT, CDR2 YYEEEE. This CDR3 has 15 residues. V was clipped by 0 bases and J by 9 bases; unmatched bases: 2. The CDR3 coding sequence is TGTGCCAGCAGCTTGGTCGGGACTAGCGGGAGTGAGCAGTTCTTC. Protein sequence: CASSLVGTSGSEQFF.

The chain carries TRBV4-2 and TRBJ1-1; possibly TRBD1 for D (6 bases). This CDR3 has 15 amino acids. CDR1 LGHNA and CDR2 YNFKEQ come from the germline V gene. The ends were cut back, 1 base at V and 4 bases at J, with 13 bases in the middle. The CDR3 protein is CASSQVAGAGTEAFF. In DNA, the CDR3 is TGTGCCAGCAGCCAAGTTGCGGGGGCCGGCACTGAAGCTTTCTTT.